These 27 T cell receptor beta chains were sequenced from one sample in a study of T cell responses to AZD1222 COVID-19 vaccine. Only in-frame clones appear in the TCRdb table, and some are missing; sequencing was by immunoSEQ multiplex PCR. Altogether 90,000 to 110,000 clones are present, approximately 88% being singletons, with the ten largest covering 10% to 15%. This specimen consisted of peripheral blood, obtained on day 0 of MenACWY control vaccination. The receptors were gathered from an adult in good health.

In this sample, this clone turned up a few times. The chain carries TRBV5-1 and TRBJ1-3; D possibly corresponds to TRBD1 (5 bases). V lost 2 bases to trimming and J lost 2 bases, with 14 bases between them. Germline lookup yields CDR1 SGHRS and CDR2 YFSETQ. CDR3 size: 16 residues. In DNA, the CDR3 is TGCGCCAGCAGCTTTGGTTGGGGGAGGACTGGAAACACCATATATTTT. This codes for CASSFGWGRTGNTIYF.

DNA of the CDR3: TGTGCCAGCAGCTTCGGGGGGGCCAGGGCTAATGAAAAACTGTTTTTT. This translates into CASSFGGARANEKLFF. The chain couples TRBV7-2 to TRBJ1-4; a weak D match, TRBD1 (6 bases). Trimming removed 3 bases from V and 3 bases from J, with 14 bases in between. The CDR3 is made up of 16 amino acids. Germline V gene sequence: CDR1 SGHTA, CDR2 FQGNSA.

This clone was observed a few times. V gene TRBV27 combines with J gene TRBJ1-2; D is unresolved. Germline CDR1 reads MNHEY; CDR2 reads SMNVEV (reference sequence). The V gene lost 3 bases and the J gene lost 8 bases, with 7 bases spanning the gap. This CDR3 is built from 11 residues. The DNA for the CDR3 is TGTGCCAGCAGTTTGGTTGAGGGCTACACCTTC. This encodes CASSLVEGYTF.

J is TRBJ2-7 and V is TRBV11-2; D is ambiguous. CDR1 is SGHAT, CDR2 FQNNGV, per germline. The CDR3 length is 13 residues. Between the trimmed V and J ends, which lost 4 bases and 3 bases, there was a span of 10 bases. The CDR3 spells CASSWTANYEQYF. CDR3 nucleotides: TGTGCCAGCAGCTGGACGGCGAACTACGAGCAGTACTTC.

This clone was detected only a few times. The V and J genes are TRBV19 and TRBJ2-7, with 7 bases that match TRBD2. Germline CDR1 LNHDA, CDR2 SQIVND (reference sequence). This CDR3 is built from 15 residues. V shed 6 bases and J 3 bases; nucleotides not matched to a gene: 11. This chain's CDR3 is CASSPGRLAIYEQYF. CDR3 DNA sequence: TGTGCCAGTAGCCCGGGACGACTAGCCATCTACGAGCAGTACTTC.

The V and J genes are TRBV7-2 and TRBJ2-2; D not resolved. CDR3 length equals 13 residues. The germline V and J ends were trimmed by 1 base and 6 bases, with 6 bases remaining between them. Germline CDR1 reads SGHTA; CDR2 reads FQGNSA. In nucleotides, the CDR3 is TGTGCCAGCAGCTTAGGGTGGGCCGGGGAGCTGTTTTTT. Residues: CASSLGWAGELFF.

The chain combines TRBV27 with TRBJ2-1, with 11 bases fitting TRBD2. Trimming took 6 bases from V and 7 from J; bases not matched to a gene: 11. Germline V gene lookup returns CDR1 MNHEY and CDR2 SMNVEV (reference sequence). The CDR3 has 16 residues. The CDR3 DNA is TGTGCCAGCAGGCCCGCGGGGGTAGCGGGAGGGAATGAGCAGTTCTTC. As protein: CASRPAGVAGGNEQFF.

In DNA form, the CDR3 reads TGTGCCAGCAGCTACGGGGTAGGAGCCTACAATGAGCAGTTCTTC. This sequence encodes CASSYGVGAYNEQFF. The V and J genes are TRBV11-3 and TRBJ2-1; perhaps TRBD2 as D (5 bases). Between the trimmed V and J ends, which lost 4 bases and 2 bases, there was a span of 12 bases. There are 15 residues in the CDR3. In germline, CDR1 is SGHNT, CDR2 YENEEA.

CDR3 DNA sequence: TGTGCCTGGAACCCTACGTCCGGAGGGAACACTGAAGCTTTCTTT. Translated, it gives CAWNPTSGGNTEAFF. The chain couples TRBV30 to TRBJ1-1, with D unclear. V was shortened by 4 bases and J by 1 base, with 16 bases between the two germline ends. CDR1 and CDR2 from the germline V gene are GTSNPN and SVGIG (reference sequence). This CDR3 is built from 15 residues.

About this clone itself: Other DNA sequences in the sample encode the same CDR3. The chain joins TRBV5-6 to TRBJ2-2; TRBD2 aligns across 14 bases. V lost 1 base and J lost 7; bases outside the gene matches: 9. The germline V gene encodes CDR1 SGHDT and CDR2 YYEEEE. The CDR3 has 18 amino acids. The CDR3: CASSLPRLAGGPGGELFF. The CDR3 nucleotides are TGTGCCAGCAGCTTGCCCAGACTAGCGGGAGGGCCGGGCGGGGAGCTGTTTTTT.

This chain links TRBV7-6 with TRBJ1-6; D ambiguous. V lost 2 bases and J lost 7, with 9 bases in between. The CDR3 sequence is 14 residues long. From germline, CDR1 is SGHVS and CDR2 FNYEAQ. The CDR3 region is CASSLNSWNSPLHF. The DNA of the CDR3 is TGTGCCAGCAGCTTAAACAGTTGGAATTCACCCCTCCACTTT.

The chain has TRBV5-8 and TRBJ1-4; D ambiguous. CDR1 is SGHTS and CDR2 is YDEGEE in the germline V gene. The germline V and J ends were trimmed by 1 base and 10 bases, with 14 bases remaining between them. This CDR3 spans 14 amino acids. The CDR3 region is CASSLYQEEGKLFF. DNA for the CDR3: TGTGCCAGCAGCTTGTATCAGGAGGAGGGAAAACTGTTTTTT.

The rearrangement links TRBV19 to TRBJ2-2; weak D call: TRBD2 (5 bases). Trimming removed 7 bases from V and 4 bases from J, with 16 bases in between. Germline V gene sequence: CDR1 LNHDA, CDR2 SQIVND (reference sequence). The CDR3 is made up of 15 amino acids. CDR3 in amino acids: CASTPGNRGTGELFF. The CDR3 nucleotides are TGTGCCAGTACCCCAGGAAATCGGGGCACCGGGGAGCTGTTTTTT.

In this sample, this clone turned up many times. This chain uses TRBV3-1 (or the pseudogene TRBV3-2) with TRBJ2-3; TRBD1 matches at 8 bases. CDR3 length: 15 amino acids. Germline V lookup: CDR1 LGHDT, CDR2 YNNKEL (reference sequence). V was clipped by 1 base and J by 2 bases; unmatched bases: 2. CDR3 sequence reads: CASSQGQGFTDTQYF. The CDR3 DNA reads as TGTGCCAGCAGCCAAGGACAGGGGTTCACAGATACGCAGTATTTT.

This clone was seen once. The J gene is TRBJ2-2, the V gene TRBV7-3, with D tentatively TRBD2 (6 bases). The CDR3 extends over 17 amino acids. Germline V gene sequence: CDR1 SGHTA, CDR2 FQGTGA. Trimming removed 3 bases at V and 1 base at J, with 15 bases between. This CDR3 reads CASSFPLGGRNTGELFF. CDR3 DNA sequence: TGTGCCAGCAGCTTCCCCTTGGGGGGAAGGAACACCGGGGAGCTGTTTTTT.

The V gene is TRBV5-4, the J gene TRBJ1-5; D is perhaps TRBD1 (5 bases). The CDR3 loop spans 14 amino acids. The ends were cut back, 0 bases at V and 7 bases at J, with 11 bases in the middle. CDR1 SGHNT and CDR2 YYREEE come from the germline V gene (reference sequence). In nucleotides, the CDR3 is TGTGCCAGCAGCTTGGGTGGGGACGACCAGCCCCAGCATTTT. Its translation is CASSLGGDDQPQHF.

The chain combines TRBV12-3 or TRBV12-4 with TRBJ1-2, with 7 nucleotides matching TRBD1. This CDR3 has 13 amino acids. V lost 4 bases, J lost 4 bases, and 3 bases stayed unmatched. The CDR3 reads CASSSDRSYGYTF. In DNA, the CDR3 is TGTGCCAGCAGTTCGGACAGGAGCTATGGCTACACCTTC.

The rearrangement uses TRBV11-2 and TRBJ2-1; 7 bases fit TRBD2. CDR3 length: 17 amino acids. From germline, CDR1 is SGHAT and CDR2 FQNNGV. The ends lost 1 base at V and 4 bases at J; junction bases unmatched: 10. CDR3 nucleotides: TGTGCCAGCAGCTTAGCAAAGATCCCAGCGGGGTACAATGAGCAGTTCTTC. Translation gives CASSLAKIPAGYNEQFF. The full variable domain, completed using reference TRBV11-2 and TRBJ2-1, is EAGVAQSPRYKIIEKRQSVAFWCNPISGHATLYWYQQILGQGPKLLIQFQNNGVVDDSQLPKDRFSAERLKGVDSTLKIQPAKLEDSAVYLCASSLAKIPAGYNEQFFGPGTRLTVL.

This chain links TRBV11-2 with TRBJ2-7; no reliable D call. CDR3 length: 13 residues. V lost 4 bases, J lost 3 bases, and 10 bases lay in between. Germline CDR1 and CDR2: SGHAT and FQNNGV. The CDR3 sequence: CASSSLLGYEQYF. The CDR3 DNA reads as TGTGCCAGCAGCTCGCTTTTGGGCTACGAGCAGTACTTC.

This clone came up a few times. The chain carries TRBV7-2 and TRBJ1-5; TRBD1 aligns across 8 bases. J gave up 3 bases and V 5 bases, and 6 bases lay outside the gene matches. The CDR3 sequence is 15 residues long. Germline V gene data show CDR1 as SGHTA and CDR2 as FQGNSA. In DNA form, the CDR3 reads TGTGCCAGCAGCGGACAGGGTGGGAACAATCAGCCCCAGCATTTT. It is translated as CASSGQGGNNQPQHF.

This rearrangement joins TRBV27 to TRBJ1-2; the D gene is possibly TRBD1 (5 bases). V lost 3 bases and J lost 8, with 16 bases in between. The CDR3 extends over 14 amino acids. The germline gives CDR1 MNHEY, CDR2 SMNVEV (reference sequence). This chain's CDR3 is CASSFGAAAGGYTF. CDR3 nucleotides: TGTGCCAGCAGTTTTGGGGCCGCCGCGGGGGGCTACACCTTC.

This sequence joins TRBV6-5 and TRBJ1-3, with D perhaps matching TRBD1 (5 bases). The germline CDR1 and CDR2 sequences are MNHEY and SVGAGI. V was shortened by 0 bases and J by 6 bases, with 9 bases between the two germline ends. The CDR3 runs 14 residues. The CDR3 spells CASSYSTQANTIYF. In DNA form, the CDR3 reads TGTGCCAGCAGTTACTCAACACAGGCAAACACCATATATTTT.

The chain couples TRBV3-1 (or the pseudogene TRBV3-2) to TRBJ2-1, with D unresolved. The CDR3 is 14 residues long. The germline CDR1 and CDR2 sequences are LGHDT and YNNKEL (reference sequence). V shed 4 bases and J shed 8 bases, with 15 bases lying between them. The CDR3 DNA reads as TGTGCCAGCAGCCCAACGCGAGGTGGCTATGAGCAGTTCTTC. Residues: CASSPTRGGYEQFF.

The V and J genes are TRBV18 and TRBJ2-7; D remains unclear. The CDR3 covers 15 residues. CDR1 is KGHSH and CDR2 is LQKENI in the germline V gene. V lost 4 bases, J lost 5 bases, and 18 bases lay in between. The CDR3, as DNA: TGTGCCAGCTCACGAAACCGAGACTTATCCCACGAGCAGTACTTC. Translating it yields CASSRNRDLSHEQYF.

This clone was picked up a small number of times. CDR3 sequence: CASSHSTDNEQFF. DNA of the CDR3: TGTGCCAGCAGTCATTCCACGGACAATGAGCAGTTCTTC. J is TRBJ2-1 and V is TRBV7-2; D ambiguous. V was cut by 6 bases and J by 5 bases, with 11 bases left in between. Germline loops: CDR1 SGHTA, CDR2 FQGNSA. The CDR3 runs 13 residues.

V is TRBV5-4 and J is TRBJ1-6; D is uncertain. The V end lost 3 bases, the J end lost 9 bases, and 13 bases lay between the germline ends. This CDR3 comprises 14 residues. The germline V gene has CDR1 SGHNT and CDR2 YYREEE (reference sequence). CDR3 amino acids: CASSWSFESSPLHF. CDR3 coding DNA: TGTGCCAGCAGCTGGAGTTTTGAATCTTCACCCCTCCACTTT.

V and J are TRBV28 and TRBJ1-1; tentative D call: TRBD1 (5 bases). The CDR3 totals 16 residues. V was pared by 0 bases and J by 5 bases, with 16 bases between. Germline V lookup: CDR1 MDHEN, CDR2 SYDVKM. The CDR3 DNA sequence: TGTGCCAGCAGTTTATGGGGGGGATATCGAGGAACTGAAGCTTTCTTT. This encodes CASSLWGGYRGTEAFF.